One T cell receptor beta chain is described in this entry. The count of this clone is one. Its antigen is unknown. The input lacks base qualities; no much larger clone sits a single base away. The immunoSEQ Assay was the method used to sequence TCRbeta CDR3 regions. After extraction, genomic DNA underwent amplification by bias-controlled multiplex PCR, followed by high-throughput sequencing. Concerning the study's data processing: Collapsing and filtering of sequences were performed to quantify the absolute abundance of each unique TCRbeta CDR3 region. T cell fraction was estimated by normalizing TCRbeta template counts to usable DNA, which was measured by amplifying reference genes present in all nucleated cells. Repertoire TCRs were annotated as SARS-CoV-2-specific by exact matching of V gene, CDR3 amino acid sequence and J gene to a known reactive TCR set. MIRA supplied the reference SARS-CoV-2 TCR set, which was filtered for enrichment in COVID-19-positive ImmuneCODE repertoires so that public or cross-reactive TCRs were removed. Using the MIRA antigens, annotated TCRs were further analysed by specific ORF or by position within an ORF. Breadth was defined as the number of annotated unique rearrangements divided by the total number of unique productive rearrangements, and depth was defined as the summed frequency of the annotated unique rearrangements. Two-sided Wilcoxon rank-sum tests were applied when comparing TCR breadth between groups. The table comes from immuneACCESS by way of TCRdb, which keeps in-frame sequences with V and J called. Part of the clones is missing from these tables; in studies checked, under half for an unresolved V gene and the rest for unknown reasons. V, J and clone size were drawn from that table, and D and trimming were deduced from the DNA. Recorded for this sample are around 400,000 clones; 70% to 90% of them occurred a single time. About 1.9% of the sample is in the top ten clones.

In the paper's terms, the treatment or condition label means: around 19 received Ad26.COV2.S at low or high dose, single or two shots; about five received placebo; per-sample allocation not given. Repertoires of vaccine and placebo recipients were sequenced from samples taken on day 63 after the first injection. In Cohort 1b, 25 or so adults aged 18-55 years were enrolled at a single site in Boston, USA, between 29 July and 7 August 2020. Ad26.COV2.S was a replication-incompetent adenovirus type 26 vector that expressed a prefusion-stabilized SARS-CoV-2 spike protein derived from the original Wuhan strain. The germline V end is reduced by 8 bases and the J end by 5 bases; junction bases left unmatched: 11. From the cysteine through the phenylalanine, the CDR3 covers 15 amino acids. The retained sequence is limited to the CDR3, 45 bases, with the frame set at the first base. CDR1 and CDR2 were assigned from the germline V gene as ENHRY and SYGVKD.

The sample comes from a study of Ad26.COV2.S vaccination and SARS-CoV-2 variants (dated by TCRdb to about 2021). The study in broad terms: Donors in the vaccine arm were drawn from COV1001, a phase I-IIa trial of Ad26.COV2.S in healthy adults that was multicentre, randomized, double-blind and placebo-controlled. Ad26.COV2.S was administered intramuscularly at a dose of 5x10^10 or 1x10^11 viral particles, either as one shot or as two shots given 56 days apart. TCRbeta repertoire sequencing served as the tool for gauging how specific and how broad the SARS-CoV-2-reactive T cell receptors were following Ad26.COV2.S vaccination. The TCR-sequenced set comprised around 30 samples: around 20 Ad26.COV2.S vaccine recipients, 5 placebo recipients and 8 SARS-CoV-2 convalescent individuals. Trial participants were randomized into five groups of five, in which low-dose or high-dose Ad26.COV2.S was given once or twice, or placebo was given on both occasions. Throughout the experiments and outcome assessment, investigators stayed blinded to trial group allocation.

General study outcomes and caveats: After vaccination, spike-specific CD8+ and CD4+ T cell responses were reported to show substantial breadth. The study lacked the statistical power to compare responses across vaccine doses or regimens. It was noted by the authors that total T cell responses may have been underestimated by the TCR breadth and depth analyses. Non-spike TCR breadth was comparable between vaccine and placebo recipients, consistent with the vaccine containing only spike. Compared with placebo recipients, Ad26.COV2.S recipients showed higher spike-specific TCR breadth (P = 0.0014).

The specimen was peripheral blood, collected in a trial of Ad26.COV2.S vaccine versus placebo. The clonotype comes from a person between 18 and 65 years old who received the Ad26.COV2.S COVID-19 vaccine or a placebo. The rearranged chain carries TRBV10-3 and TRBJ2-2; TRBD2 lines up with 7 middle nucleotides. The DNA sequence is TGTGCCATCGGGCGGGCGGGAGATCAAACCGGGGAGCTGTTTTTT. Its protein reads: CAIGRAGDQTGELFF.